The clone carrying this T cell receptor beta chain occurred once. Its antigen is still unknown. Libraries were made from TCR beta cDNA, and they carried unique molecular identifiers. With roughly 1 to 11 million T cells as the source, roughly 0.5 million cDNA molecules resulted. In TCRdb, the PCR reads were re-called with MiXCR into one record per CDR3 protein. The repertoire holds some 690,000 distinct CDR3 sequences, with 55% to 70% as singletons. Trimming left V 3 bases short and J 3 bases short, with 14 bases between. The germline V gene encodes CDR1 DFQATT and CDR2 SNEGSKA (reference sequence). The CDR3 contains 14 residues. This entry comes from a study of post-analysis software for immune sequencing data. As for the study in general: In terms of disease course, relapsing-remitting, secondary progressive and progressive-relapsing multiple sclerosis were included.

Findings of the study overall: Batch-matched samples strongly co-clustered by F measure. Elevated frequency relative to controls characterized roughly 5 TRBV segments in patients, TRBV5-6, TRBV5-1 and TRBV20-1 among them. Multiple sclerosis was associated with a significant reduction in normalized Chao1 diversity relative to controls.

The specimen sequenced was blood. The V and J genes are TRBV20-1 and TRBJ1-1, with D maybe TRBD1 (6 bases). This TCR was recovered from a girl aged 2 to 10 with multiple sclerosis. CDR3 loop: CSASGRAGDTEAFF. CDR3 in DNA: TGCAGTGCTAGTGGACGGGCAGGGGACACTGAAGCTTTCTTT.